What follows is one T cell receptor beta chain and its context. What it binds is not known. The conserved phenylalanine or tryptophan is not found at the CDR3 terminus, so this likely reflects a read error. From around 530 ng of total RNA, TCR beta-specific cDNA was reverse-transcribed using a constant-region primer. Slightly modified ARM-PCR, run as three nested multiplex PCR rounds, produced the TCR beta libraries. TCRdb redid the calling of the multiplex PCR reads with MiXCR, one entry per CDR3 protein. The sample lists roughly 330,000 distinct CDR3 sequences, 65% seen once, with under 8% in the top ten. Both blood RNA, taken from unsorted whole blood, and germline DNA were extracted. Before any surgery took place, 3 to 5 milliliters of peripheral blood were collected. The data stem from a study of tumor-infiltrating lymphocytes in primary liver carcinoma. Turning to the study itself: Recorded tumor stage was T1-T3 N0M0, with diameters of about 4.2 to 10 cm.

Study results and limitations: Compared with blood, tumor repertoires held significantly more in their top 250 clones.

Sequencing was performed on peripheral blood. This TCR derives from a man aged 35 to 55 with primary liver carcinoma and hepatitis B virus infection.

CDR3 coding DNA: TGTGCCAGCAGCGTCAGGGTTCACGGGGAGCTGTTTTCT. Translating gives CASSVRVHGELFS. The chain is built from TRBV7-9 and TRBJ2-2; a possible D gene is TRBD1 (5 bases). The CDR3 consists of 13 residues. The germline gives CDR1 SEHNR, CDR2 FQNEAQ (reference sequence). V lost 5 bases and J 7 bases, leaving 11 bases between the germline ends.